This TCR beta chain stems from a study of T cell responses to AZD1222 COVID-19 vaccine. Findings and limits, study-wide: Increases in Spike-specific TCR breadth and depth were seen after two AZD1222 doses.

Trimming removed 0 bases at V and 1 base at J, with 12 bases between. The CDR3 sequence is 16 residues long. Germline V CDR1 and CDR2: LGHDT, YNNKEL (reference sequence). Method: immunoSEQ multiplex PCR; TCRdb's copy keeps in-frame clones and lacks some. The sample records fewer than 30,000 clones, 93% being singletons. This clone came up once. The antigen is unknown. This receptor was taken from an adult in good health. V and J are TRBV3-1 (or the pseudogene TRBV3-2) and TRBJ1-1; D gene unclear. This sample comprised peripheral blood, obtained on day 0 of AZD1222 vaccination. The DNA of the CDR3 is TGTGCCAGCAGCCAAGATATAATTAACAGGAACACTGAAGCTTTCTTT. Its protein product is CASSQDIINRNTEAFF.